These 8 T cell receptor beta chains came from one sample sequenced in a study of blood T cell repertoires in COVID-19. Clones were read by immunoSEQ multiplex PCR, and TCRdb kept only the in-frame ones, dropping some. Of 200,000 to 250,000 clones in the sample, 84% are singletons; the top ten hold about 20%. Sequencing input: peripheral blood. Receptors originate from a man aged 30 to 39 with active or convalescent COVID-19.

This clone was seen a handful of times. V gene TRBV6-1 combines with J gene TRBJ1-5; the match to TRBD1 covers 9 bases. Germline trimming cut 2 bases from V and 7 bases from J; bases unmatched to any gene: 6. This CDR3 comprises 15 residues. Germline values: CDR1 MNHNS, CDR2 SASEGT. CDR3 loop: CASSEQGQGWQPQHF. CDR3 coding DNA: TGTGCCAGCAGTGAACAAGGACAGGGGTGGCAGCCCCAGCATTTT.

The chain has TRBV5-1 and TRBJ1-1, with D tentatively TRBD1 (5 bases). V gave up 3 bases and J gave up 1 base, with 10 bases separating them. The CDR3 is 14 amino acids. The germline V gene encodes CDR1 SGHRS and CDR2 YFSETQ. The CDR3 reads CASSYDSTNTEAFF. CDR3 in DNA: TGCGCCAGCAGCTACGACAGTACGAACACTGAAGCTTTCTTT.

This chain joins TRBV7-2 and TRBJ1-5; D possibly corresponds to TRBD1 (5 bases). Germline assignment: CDR1 SGHTA and CDR2 FQGNSA. This CDR3 has 16 amino acids. V was trimmed by 4 bases and J by 2 bases, leaving 15 bases between them. CDR3 sequence: CASSSLAGQGNQPQHF. The CDR3 DNA sequence: TGTGCCAGCAGCTCCTTGGCAGGGCAGGGCAATCAGCCCCAGCATTTT.

This clone occurred once. The chain has TRBV5-4 and TRBJ1-4; TRBD1 matches 9 bases. V shed 7 bases and J 8 bases; nucleotides not matched to a gene: 3. CDR1 and CDR2 from the germline V gene are SGHNT and YYREEE (reference sequence). CDR3 size: 12 residues. The CDR3 is CASRDREEKLFF. The CDR3 bases are TGTGCCAGCCGGGACAGGGAGGAAAAACTGTTTTTT.

J is TRBJ1-1 and V is TRBV28; the D gene is possibly TRBD1 (6 bases). The CDR3 length is 16 residues. The V gene's germline CDR1 is MDHEN and CDR2 SYDVKM. Between the trimmed V and J ends, which lost 7 bases and 0 bases, there was a span of 18 bases. The CDR3 loop is CASNSAPGQMNTEAFF. Written as DNA, the CDR3 is TGTGCCAGCAACTCTGCCCCCGGACAGATGAACACTGAAGCTTTCTTT.

CDR3 protein: CASSQPLGRAPYEQYF. As DNA, the CDR3 is TGTGCCAGCAGCCAACCGCTGGGCAGGGCCCCCTACGAGCAGTACTTC. The chain couples TRBV7-2 to TRBJ2-7, with D possibly being TRBD1 (5 bases). This CDR3 has 16 residues. Germline CDR1 reads SGHTA; CDR2 reads FQGNSA. V lost 5 bases to trimming and J lost 2 bases, with 19 bases between them.

This clone was counted once. The chain is built from TRBV2 and TRBJ1-5; possibly TRBD1 for D (6 bases). This CDR3 contains 14 residues. Germline V gene sequence: CDR1 SNHLY, CDR2 FYNNEI. V gave up 6 bases and J gave up 7 bases, with 16 bases separating them. CDR3 nucleotide sequence: TGTGCCAGCAGCAAGGGGGAGGGGAAGCAGCCCCAGCATTTT. Its translation: CASSKGEGKQPQHF.

This sequence joins TRBV30 and TRBJ1-1; 9 bases are shared with TRBD1. V lost 0 bases, J lost 4 bases, and 3 bases stayed unmatched. The CDR3 length is 14 residues. Per germline, CDR1 GTSNPN and CDR2 SVGIG (reference sequence). CDR3: CAWSVDRGFTEAFF. CDR3 DNA: TGTGCCTGGAGTGTAGACAGGGGGTTCACTGAAGCTTTCTTT.